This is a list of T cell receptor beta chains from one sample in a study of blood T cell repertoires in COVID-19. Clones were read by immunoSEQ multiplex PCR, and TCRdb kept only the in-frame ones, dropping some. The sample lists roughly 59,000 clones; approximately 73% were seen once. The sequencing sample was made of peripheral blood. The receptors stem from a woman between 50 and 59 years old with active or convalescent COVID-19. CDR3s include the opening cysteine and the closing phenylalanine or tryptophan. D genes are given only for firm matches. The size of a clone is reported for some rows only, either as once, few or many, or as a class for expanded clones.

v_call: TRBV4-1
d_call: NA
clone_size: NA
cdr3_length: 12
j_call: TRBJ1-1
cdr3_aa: CASSPSGNEAFF
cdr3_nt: TGCGCCAGCAGCCCAAGCGGAAATGAAGCTTTCTTT

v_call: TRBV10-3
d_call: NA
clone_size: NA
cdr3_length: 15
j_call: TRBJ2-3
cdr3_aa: CAISDVGGVADTQYF
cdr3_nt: TGTGCCATCAGTGATGTAGGGGGAGTCGCAGATACGCAGTATTTT

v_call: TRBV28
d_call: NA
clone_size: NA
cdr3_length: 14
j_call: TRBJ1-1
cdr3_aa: CASSPTQGSTEAFF
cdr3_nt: TGTGCCAGCAGTCCGACTCAGGGAAGCACTGAAGCTTTCTTT

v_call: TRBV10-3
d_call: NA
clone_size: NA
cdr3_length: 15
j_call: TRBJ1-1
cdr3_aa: CAIRTSTVRNTEAFF
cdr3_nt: TGTGCCATCAGAACCTCGACAGTAAGGAACACTGAAGCTTTCTTT

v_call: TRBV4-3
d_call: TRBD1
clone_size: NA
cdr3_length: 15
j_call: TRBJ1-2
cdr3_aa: CASSQDGTGVYGYTF
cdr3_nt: TGCGCCAGCAGCCAAGACGGGACAGGCGTCTATGGCTACACCTTC

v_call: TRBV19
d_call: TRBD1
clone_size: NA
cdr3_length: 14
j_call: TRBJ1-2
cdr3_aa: CATWTGASPYGYTF
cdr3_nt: TGTGCCACCTGGACAGGGGCCTCGCCTTATGGCTACACCTTC

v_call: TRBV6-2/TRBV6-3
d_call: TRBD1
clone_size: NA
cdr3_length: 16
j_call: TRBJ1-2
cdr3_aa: CASSRRTGTGDYGYTF
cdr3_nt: TGTGCCAGCAGCCGTAGAACCGGGACAGGGGACTATGGCTACACCTTC

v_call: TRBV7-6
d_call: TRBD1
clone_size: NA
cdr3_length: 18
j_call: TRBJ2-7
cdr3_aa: CASSSDRSSGGPEDEQYF
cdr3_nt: TGTGCCAGCAGCTCAGATCGTTCGTCAGGGGGCCCCGAGGACGAGCAGTACTTC

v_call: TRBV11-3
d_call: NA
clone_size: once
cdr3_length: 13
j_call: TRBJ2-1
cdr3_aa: CASSLIPGNEQFF
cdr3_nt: TGTGCCAGCAGCCTCATCCCGGGCAATGAGCAGTTCTTC

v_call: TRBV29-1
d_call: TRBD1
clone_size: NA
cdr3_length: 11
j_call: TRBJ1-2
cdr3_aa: CSGSQGDGYTF
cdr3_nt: TGCAGCGGTTCACAGGGGGATGGCTACACCTTC

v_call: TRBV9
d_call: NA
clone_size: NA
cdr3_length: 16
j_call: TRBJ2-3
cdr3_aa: CASSGLLGGGPDTQYF
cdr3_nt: TGTGCCAGCAGCGGCCTTCTAGGGGGGGGTCCAGATACGCAGTATTTT

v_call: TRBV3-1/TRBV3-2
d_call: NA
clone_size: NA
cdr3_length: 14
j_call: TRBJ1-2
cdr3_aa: CASSRSTVNYGYTF
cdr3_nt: TGTGCCAGCAGCCGCTCGACAGTCAACTATGGCTACACCTTC

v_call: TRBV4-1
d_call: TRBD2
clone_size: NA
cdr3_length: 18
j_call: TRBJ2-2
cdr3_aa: CASSRGLAGGTSTGELFF
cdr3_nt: TGCGCCAGCAGCCGGGGACTAGCGGGAGGGACCTCTACCGGGGAGCTGTTTTTT

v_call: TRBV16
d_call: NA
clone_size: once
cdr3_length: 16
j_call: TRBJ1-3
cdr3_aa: CASSHVGGLSGNTIYF
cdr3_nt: TGTGCCAGCAGCCACGTCGGGGGACTTTCAGGAAACACCATATATTTT

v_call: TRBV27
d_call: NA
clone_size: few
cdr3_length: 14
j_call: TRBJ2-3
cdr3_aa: CASSPRGDRDTQYF
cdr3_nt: TGTGCCAGCAGTCCCCGCGGAGATAGAGATACGCAGTATTTT

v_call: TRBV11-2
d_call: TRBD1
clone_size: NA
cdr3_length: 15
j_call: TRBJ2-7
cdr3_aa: CASSSGQVSSYEQYF
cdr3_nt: TGTGCCAGCAGCTCCGGACAGGTGTCTTCCTACGAGCAGTACTTC

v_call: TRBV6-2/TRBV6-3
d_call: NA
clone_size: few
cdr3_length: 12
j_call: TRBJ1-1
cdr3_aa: CASSWAGAEAFF
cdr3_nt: TGTGCCAGCAGTTGGGCGGGGGCCGAAGCTTTCTTT

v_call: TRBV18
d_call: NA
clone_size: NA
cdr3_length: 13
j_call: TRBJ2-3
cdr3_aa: CASSLGGTDTQYF
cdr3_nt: TGTGCCAGCTCACTCGGGGGCACAGATACGCAGTATTTT

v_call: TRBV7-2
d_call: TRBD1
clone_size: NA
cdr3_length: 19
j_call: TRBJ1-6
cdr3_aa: CASSLLGTGAFSYNSPLHF
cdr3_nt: TGTGCCAGCAGCTTACTTGGGACAGGGGCTTTTTCCTATAATTCACCCCTCCACTTT

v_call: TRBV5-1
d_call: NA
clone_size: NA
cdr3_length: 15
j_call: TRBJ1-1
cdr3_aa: CASSSPSSGNTEAFF
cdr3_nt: TGCGCCAGCAGCTCCCCGTCCAGCGGGAACACTGAAGCTTTCTTT

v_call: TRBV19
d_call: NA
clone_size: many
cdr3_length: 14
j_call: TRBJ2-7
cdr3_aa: CASSIGTGTYEQYF
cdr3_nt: TGTGCCAGTAGTATAGGAACAGGAACCTACGAGCAGTACTTC

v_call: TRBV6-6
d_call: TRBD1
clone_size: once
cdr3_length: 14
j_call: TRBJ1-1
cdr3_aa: CASSYGTANTEAFF
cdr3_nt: TGTGCCAGCAGTTACGGGACAGCGAACACTGAAGCTTTCTTT

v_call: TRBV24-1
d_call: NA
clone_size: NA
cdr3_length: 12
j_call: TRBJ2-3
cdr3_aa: CATSASADTQYF
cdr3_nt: TGTGCCACCAGTGCCAGCGCAGATACGCAGTATTTT